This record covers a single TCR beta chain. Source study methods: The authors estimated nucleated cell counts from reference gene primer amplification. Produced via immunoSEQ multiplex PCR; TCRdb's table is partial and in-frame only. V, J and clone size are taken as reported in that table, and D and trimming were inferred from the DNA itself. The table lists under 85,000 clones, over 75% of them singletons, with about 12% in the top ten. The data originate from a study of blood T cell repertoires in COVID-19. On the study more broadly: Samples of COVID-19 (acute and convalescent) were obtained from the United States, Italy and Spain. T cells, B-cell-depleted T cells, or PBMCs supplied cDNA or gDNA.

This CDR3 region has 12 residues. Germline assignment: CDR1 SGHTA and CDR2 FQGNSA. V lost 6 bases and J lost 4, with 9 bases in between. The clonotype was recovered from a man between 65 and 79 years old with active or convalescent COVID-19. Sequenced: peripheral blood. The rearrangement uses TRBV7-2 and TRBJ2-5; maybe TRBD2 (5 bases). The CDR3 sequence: CASSRGLETQYF. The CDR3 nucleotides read TGTGCCAGCAGTCGAGGGTTAGAGACCCAGTACTTC.